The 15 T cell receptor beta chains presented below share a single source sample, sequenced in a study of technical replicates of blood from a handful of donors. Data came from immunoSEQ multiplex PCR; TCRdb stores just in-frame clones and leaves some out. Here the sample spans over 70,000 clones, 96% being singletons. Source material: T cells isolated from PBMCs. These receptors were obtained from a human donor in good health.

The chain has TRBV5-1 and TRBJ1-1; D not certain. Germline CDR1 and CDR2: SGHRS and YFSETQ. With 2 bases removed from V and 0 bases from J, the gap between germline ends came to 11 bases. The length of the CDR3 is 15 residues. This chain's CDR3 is CASSFSGNMNTEAFF. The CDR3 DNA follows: TGCGCCAGCAGCTTCTCGGGGAACATGAACACTGAAGCTTTCTTT.

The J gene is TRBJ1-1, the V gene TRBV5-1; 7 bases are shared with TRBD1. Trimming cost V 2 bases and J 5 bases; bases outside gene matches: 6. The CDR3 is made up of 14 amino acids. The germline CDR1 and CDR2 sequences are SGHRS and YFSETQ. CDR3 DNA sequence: TGCGCCAGCAGCTTACAGGACAGGCTTACTGAAGCTTTCTTT. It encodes CASSLQDRLTEAFF.

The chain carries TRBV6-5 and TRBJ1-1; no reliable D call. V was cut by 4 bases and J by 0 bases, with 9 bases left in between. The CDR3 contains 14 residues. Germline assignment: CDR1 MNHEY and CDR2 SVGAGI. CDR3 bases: TGTGCCAGCAGTTCCGCGGAGATGAACACTGAAGCTTTCTTT. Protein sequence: CASSSAEMNTEAFF.

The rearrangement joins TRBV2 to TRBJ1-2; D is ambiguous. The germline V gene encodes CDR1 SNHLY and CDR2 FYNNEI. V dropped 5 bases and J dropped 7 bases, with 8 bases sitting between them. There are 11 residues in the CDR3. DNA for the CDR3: TGTGCCAGCAGTAGGGCGGGTGGCTACACCTTC. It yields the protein CASSRAGGYTF.

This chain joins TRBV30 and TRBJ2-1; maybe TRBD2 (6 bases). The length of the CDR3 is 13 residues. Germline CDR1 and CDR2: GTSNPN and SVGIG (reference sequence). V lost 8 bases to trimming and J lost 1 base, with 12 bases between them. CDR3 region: CATEGPSYNEQFF. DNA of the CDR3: TGTGCCACGGAGGGTCCATCCTACAATGAGCAGTTCTTC.

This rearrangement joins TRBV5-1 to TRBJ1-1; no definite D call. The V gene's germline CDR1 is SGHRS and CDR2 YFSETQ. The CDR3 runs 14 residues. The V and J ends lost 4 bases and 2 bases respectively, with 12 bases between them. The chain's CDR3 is CASSVGVPNTEAFF. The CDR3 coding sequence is TGCGCCAGCAGCGTCGGGGTCCCTAACACTGAAGCTTTCTTT.

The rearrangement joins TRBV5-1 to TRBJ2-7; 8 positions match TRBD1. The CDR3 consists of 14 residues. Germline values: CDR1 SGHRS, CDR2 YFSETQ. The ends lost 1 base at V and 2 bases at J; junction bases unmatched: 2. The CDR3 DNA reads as TGCGCCAGCAGCTTGACAGGGGGGACCTACGAGCAGTACTTC. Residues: CASSLTGGTYEQYF.

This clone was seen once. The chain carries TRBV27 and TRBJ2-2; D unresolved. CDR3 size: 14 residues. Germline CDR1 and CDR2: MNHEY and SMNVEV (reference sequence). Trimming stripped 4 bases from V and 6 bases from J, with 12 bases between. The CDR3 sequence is CASSWVAGAGELFF. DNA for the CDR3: TGTGCCAGCAGTTGGGTAGCTGGTGCCGGGGAGCTGTTTTTT.

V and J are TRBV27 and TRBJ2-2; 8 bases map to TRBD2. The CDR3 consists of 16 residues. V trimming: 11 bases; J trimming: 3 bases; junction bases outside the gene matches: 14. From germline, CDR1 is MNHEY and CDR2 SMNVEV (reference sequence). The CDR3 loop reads CAAGQTGGPDTGELFF. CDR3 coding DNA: TGTGCCGCTGGCCAAACGGGGGGGCCGGACACCGGGGAGCTGTTTTTT.

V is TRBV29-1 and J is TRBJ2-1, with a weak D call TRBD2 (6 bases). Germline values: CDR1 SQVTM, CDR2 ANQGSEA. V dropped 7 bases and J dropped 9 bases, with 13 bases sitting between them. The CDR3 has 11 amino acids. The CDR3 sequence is CSAPRGGEQFF. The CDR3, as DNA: TGCAGCGCCCCCCGGGGAGGTGAGCAGTTCTTC.

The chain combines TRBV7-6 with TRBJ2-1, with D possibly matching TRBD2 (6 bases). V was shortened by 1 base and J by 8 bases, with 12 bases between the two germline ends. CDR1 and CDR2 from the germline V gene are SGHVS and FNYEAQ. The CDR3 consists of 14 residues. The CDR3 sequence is CASSLVIGGDEQFF. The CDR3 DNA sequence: TGTGCCAGCAGCTTAGTAATCGGGGGAGATGAGCAGTTCTTC.

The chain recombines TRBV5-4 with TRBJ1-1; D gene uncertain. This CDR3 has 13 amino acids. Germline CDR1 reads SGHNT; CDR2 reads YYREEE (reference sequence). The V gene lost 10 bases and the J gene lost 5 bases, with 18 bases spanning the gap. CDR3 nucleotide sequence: TGTGCCTCGAATGGAGGGAGGGCGACTGAAGCTTTCTTT. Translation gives CASNGGRATEAFF.

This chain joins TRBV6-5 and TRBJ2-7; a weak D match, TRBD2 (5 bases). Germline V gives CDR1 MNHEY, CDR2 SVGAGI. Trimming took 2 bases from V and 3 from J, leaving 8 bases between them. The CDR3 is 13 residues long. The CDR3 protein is CASSYSGSYEQYF. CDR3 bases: TGTGCCAGCAGTTACAGCGGCAGCTACGAGCAGTACTTC.

For the CDR3, the DNA is TGTGCCAGCAGTGAATCTGGACAATCTCCGAAAGCTTTCTTT. Its protein product is CASSESGQSPKAFF. The chain joins TRBV6-1 to TRBJ1-1; D possibly corresponds to TRBD1 (5 bases). Trimming removed 2 bases at V and 9 bases at J, with 16 bases between. Per the germline V gene, CDR1 is MNHNS and CDR2 is SASEGT. The CDR3 length is 14 residues.

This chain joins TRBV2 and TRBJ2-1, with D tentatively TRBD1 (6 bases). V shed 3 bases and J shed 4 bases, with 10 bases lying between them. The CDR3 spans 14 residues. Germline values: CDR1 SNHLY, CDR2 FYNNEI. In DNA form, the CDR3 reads TGTGCCAGCAGTGAGGGGACACCGTACAATGAGCAGTTCTTC. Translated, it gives CASSEGTPYNEQFF.